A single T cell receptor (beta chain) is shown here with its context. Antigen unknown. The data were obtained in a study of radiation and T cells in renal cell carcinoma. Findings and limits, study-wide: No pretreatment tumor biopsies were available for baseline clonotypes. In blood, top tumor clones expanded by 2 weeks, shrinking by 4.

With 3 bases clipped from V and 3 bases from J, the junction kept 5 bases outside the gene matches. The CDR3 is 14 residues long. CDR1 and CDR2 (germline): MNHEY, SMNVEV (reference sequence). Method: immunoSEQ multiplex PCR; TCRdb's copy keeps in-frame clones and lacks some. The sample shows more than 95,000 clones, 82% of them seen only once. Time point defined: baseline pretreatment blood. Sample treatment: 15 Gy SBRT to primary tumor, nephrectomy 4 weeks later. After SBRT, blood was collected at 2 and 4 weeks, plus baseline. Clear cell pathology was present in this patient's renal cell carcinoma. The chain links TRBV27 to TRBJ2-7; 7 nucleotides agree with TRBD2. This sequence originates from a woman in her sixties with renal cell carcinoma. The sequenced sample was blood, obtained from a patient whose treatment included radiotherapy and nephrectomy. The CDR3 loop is CASSLGGYIYEQYF. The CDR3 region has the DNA TGTGCCAGCAGTTTGGGGGGGTACATCTACGAGCAGTACTTC.